This T cell receptor beta chain stems from a study of blood T cell repertoires in COVID-19. Overall study: COVID-19 samples, acute and convalescent, were from the United States, Italy and Spain. The cDNA or gDNA used as material had been derived from T cells, B-cell-depleted T cells, or PBMCs.

The CDR3 covers 15 residues. Unmatched junction bases numbered 3, after V lost 3 bases and J lost 1 base. Germline V lookup: CDR1 MNHNS, CDR2 SASEGT. Original analysis: Amplification with reference gene primers provided the estimates of nucleated cell counts. Profiled with immunoSEQ multiplex PCR; TCRdb holds only in-frame clones, not every one. The DNA was the basis for D and trimming; V, J and clone size are from that table. The table includes under 80,000 clones, 80% detected once. Sequencing was carried out using peripheral blood. This receptor was obtained from a human donor in a cohort sampled during active COVID-19. The V call is TRBV6-1, the J call TRBJ2-1; 7 nucleotides match TRBD2. The CDR3 DNA reads as TGTGCCAGCAGTGAGGCGGGAGTGTCCTACAATGAGCAGTTCTTC. The encoded protein is CASSEAGVSYNEQFF.